This T cell receptor beta chain was retrieved from a study of human T cells and chemical hapten exposure. At the level of the study: Upper inner arm skin measuring around 2 cm by around 2 cm received 2% DPC for sensitization. Patch testing was performed with 0.01% DPC on the upper back, with reading at 6 days.

Points from the study as a whole: Expanded TCRs showed more large CDR3 clusters than pre-sensitization or healthy control sets.

TCRdb passed the RACE reads through MiXCR, listing each CDR3 protein once. The profile covers some 300,000 distinct CDR3 sequences, with 5.5% appearing a single time and about 7.7% taken by the ten largest. Comment on this clonotype: The antigen is undetermined.

Time point described: pre-sensitization, week 0. The sample's treatment: therapeutic diphenylcyclopropenone sensitization with weekly scalp DPC. Sequencing was performed on whole blood, taken in connection with sensitization to the hapten diphenylcyclopropenone (DPC). The TCR originated in a woman aged 18 to 35 with alopecia areata. Some clones in this sample may be carry-over from other donors' samples.

The CDR3 nucleotides are TGTGCCAGCAGCCAAGAGGCCCGGGACTACTACAATGAGCAGTTCTTC. Encoded protein: CASSQEARDYYNEQFF. V usage is TRBV4-2 and J usage is TRBJ2-1, with TRBD2 matching over 7 bases. The CDR3 spans 16 residues. Germline CDR1 LGHNA, CDR2 YNFKEQ. Losses at the gene ends were 0 bases for V and 3 bases for J; bases not matched to a gene: 5.